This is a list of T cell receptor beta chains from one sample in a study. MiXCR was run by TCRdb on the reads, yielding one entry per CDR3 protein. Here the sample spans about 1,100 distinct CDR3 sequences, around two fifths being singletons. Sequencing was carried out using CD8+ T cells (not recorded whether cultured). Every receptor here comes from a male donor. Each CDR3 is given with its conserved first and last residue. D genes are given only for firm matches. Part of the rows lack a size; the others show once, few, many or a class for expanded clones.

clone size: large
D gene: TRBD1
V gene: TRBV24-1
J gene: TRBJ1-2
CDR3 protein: CATSAPLRQGLFNYGYTF
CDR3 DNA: TGTGCCACCAGTGCTCCCCTGAGACAGGGCCTGTTTAACTATGGCTACACCTTC

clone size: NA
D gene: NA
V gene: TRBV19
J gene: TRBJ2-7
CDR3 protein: CASSPRSGSEQYF
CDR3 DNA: TGTGCCAGTAGTCCCCGATCGGGTAGTGAGCAGTACTTC

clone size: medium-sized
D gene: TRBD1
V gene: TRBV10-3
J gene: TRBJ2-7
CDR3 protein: CAISDTTGVREQYF
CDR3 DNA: TGTGCCATCAGTGATACGACAGGGGTGCGTGAGCAGTACTTC

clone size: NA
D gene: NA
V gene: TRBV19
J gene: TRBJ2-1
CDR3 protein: CASSFWSDNEQFF
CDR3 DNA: TGTGCCAGTAGTTTCTGGAGCGACAATGAGCAGTTCTTC

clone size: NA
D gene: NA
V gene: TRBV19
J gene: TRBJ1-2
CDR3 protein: CASSINAGWGYTF
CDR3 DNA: TGTGCCAGTAGTATCAACGCAGGGTGGGGTTACACTTTC

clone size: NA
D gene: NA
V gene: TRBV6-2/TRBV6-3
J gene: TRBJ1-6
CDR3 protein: CASSYIDGVYNAPLHF
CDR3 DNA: TGTGCCAGCAGTTACATCGACGGGGTATATAATGCACCCCTCCACTTT

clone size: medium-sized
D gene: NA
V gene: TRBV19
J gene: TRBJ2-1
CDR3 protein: CASSARFGTKQFF
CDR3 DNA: TGTGCCAGTAGTGCCCGCTTTGGGACCAAGCAGTTCTTC